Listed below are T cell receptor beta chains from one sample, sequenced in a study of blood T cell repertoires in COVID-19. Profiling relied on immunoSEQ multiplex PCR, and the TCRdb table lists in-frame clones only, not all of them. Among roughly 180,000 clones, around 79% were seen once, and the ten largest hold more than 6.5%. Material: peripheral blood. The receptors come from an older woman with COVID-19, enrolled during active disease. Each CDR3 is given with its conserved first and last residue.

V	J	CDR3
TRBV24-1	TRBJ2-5	CATSDLYWTGQETQYF
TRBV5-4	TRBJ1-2	CASSPGTAQANYGYTF
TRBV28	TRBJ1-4	CASSLYTGATNEKLFF
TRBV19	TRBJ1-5	CASSWEVDSLISNQPQHF
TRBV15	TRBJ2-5	CATSRYGEGRETQYF
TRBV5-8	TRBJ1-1	CASSPETGSPSGSAFF
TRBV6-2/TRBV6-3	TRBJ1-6	CASSLDRPTPGSPLHF
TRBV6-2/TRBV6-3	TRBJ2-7	CASSYPTGLGSGRYEQYF
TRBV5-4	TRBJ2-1	CASSLDPTVSEQFF
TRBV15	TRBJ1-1	CATRELQGRGEAFF
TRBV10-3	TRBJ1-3	CAISELPRNTIYF
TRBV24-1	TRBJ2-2	CATSDSTGGKVGELFF
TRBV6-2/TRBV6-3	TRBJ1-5	CASSPARTTLHSNQPQHF
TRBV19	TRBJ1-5	CASSTPPGTGGKQPQHF
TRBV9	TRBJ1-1	CASSVAPEGNTEAFF
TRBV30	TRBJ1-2	CACPGQINYGYTF
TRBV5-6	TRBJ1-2	CASSIQGPDYGYTF
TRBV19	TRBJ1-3	CASSQGFTSGNTIYF
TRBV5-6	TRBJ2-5	CASSPVALRQETQYF
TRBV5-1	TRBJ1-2	CASSPLDSLIYGYTF
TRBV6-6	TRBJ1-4	CASSYRGLGGEKLFF
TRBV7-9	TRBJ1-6	CASSLQGAGNSPLHF
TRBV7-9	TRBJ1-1	CASMSGTSTEAFF
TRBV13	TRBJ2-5	CASSLRGAETQYF
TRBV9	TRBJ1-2	CASSPTKGNYGYTF
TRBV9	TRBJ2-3	CASSVPHRLAGGPGGDTQYF